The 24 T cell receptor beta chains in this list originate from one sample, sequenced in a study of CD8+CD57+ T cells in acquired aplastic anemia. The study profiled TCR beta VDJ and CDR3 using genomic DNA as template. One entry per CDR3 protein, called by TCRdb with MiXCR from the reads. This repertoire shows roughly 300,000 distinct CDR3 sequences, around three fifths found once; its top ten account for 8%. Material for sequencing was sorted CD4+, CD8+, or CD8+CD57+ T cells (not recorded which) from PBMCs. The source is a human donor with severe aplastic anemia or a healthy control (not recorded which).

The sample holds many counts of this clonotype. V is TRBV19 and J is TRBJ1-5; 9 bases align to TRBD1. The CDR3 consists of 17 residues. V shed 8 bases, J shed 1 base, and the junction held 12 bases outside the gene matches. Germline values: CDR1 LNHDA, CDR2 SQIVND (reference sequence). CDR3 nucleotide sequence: TGTGCCAGTCAGGACAGGGGACGAATATCAAGCAATCAGCCCCAGCATTTT. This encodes CASQDRGRISSNQPQHF.

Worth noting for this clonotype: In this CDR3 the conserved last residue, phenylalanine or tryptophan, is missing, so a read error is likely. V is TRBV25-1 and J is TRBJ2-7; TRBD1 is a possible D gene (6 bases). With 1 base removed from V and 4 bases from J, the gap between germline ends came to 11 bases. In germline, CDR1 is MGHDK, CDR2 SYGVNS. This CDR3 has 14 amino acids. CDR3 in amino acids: CASSELTGLYEQYS. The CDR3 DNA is TGTGCCAGCAGTGAATTAACAGGGTTATACGAGCAGTACTCC.

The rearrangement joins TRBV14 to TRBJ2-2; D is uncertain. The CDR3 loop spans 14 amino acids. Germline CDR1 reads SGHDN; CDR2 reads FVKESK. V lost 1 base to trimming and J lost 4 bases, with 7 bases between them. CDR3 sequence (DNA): TGTGCCAGCAGCCAAGCTTATGTCACCGGGGAGCTGTTTTTT. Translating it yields CASSQAYVTGELFF.

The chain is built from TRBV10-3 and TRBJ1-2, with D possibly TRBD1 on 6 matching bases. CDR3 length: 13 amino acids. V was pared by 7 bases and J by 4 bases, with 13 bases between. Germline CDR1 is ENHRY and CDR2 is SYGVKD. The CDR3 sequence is CAINVDRLYGYTF. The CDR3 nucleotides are TGTGCCATCAACGTCGACAGGCTCTATGGCTACACCTTC.

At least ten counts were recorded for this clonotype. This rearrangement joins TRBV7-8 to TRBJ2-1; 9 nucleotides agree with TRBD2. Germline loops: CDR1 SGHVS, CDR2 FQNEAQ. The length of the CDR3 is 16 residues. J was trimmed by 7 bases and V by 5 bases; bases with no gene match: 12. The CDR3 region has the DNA TGTGCCAGCAGCCCCAAAAGACTAGCGGAGAGGAATGAGCAGTTCTTC. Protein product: CASSPKRLAERNEQFF.

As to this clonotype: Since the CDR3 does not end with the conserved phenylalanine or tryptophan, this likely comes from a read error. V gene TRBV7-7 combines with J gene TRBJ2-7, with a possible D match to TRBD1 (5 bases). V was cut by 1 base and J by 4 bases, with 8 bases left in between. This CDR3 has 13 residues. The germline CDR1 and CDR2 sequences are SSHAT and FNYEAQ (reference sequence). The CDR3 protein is CASSLVRGYEQYL. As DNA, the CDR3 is TGTGCCAGCAGCTTAGTTAGGGGTTACGAGCAGTACCTC.

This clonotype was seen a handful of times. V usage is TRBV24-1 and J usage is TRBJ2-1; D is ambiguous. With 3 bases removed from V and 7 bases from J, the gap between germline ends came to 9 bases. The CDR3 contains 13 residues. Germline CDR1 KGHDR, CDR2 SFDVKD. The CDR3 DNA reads TGTGCCACCAGTGATCACAGTTTTAATGAGCAGTTCTTC. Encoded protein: CATSDHSFNEQFF.

The CDR3 here is CATQILVAEGILTNYGYTF. CDR3 nucleotides: TGTGCCACCCAAATATTAGTCGCCGAGGGGATTTTGACTAACTATGGCTACACCTTC. The rearrangement joins TRBV6-1 to TRBJ1-2; tentative D call: TRBD1 (5 bases). The CDR3 extends over 19 amino acids. CDR1 is MNHNS and CDR2 is SASEGT in the germline V gene. V lost 10 bases to trimming and J lost 0 bases, with 30 bases between them.

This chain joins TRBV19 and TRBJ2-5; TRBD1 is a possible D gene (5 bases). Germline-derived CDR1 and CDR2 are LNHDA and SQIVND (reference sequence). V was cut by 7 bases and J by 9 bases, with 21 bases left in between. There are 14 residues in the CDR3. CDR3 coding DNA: TGTGCCAGTACCAGCACGAGCCCGATGGGGCCCCAGTACTTC. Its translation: CASTSTSPMGPQYF.

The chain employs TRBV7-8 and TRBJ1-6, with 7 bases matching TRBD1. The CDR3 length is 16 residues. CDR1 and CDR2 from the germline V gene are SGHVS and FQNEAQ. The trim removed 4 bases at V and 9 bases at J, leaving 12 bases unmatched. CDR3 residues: CASSSLITGASSPLHF. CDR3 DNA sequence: TGTGCCAGCAGCTCCTTAATCACAGGGGCTAGTTCACCCCTCCACTTT.

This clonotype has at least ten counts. This chain's CDR3 is CASSMTGTGNSPLHF. CDR3 DNA: TGTGCCAGTAGTATGACAGGGACGGGGAATTCACCCCTCCACTTT. J is TRBJ1-6 and V is TRBV19; 7 bases agree with TRBD1. Germline CDR1 LNHDA, CDR2 SQIVND (reference sequence). This CDR3 region has 15 residues. Trimming at V came to 3 bases and at J to 7 bases, leaving 6 bases not matched to a gene.

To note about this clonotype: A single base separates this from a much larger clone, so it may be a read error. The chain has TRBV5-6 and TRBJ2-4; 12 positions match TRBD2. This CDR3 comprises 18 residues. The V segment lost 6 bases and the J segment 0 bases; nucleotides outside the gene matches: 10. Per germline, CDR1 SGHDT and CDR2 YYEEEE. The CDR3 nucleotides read TGTGCCAGCAACACCCTTCTAGCGGGGGGGCTAGCCAAAAACATTCAGTACTTC. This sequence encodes CASNTLLAGGLAKNIQYF.

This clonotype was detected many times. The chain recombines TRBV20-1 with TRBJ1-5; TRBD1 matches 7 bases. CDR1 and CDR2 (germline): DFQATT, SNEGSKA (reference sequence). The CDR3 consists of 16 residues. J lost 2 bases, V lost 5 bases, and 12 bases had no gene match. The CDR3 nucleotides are TGCAGTGCTCCCAACTCCAGGGGGGGTGGCAATCAGCCCCAGCATTTT. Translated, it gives CSAPNSRGGGNQPQHF.

CDR3 protein: CASSLGGSHEQFF. The CDR3 bases are TGCGCCAGCAGCTTGGGGGGCTCGCATGAGCAGTTCTTC. The chain employs TRBV5-1 and TRBJ2-1; D may be TRBD1 (5 bases). The CDR3 contains 13 residues. The germline V gene encodes CDR1 SGHRS and CDR2 YFSETQ. V shed 0 bases and J shed 8 bases, with 9 bases lying between them.

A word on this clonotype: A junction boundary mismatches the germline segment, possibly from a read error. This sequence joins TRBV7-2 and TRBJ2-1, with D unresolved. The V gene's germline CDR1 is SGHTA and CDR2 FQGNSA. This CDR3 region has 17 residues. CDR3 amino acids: CASSLGPDLGPYNEQFF. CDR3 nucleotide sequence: TGTGCCAGCAGCTTAGGTCCCGACCTTGGGCCCTACAACGAGCAGTTCTTC.

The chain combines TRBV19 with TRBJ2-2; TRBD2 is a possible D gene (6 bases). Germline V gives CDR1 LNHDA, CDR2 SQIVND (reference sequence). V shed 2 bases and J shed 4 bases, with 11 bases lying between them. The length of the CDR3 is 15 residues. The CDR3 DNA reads TGTGCCAGTAGTATAAGGCTAGCGAGCACCGGGGAGCTGTTTTTT. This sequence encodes CASSIRLASTGELFF.

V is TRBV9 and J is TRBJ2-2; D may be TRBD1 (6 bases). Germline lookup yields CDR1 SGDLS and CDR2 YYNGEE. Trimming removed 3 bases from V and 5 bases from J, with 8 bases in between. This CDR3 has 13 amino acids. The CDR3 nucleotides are TGTGCCAGCAGCGGCAGGGGTACCGGGGAGCTGTTTTTT. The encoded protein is CASSGRGTGELFF.

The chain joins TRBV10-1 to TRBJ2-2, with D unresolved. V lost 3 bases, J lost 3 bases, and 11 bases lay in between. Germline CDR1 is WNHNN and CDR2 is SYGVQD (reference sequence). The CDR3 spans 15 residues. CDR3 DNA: TGCGCCAGCAGTGAACGGGCCCCGTACACCGGGGAGCTGTTTTTT. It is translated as CASSERAPYTGELFF.

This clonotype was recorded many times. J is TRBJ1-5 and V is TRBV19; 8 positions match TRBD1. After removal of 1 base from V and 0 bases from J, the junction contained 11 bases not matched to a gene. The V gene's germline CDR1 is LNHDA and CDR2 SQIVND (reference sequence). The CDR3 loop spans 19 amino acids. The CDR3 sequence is CASSIGPFGQGYSNQPQHF. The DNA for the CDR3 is TGTGCCAGTAGTATAGGACCCTTCGGACAGGGCTATAGCAATCAGCCCCAGCATTTT.

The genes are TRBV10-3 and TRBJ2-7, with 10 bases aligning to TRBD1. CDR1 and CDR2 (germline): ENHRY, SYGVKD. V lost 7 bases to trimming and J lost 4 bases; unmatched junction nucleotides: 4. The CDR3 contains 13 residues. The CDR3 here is CAITEDRGYEQYF. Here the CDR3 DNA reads TGTGCCATCACCGAGGACAGGGGGTACGAGCAGTACTTC.

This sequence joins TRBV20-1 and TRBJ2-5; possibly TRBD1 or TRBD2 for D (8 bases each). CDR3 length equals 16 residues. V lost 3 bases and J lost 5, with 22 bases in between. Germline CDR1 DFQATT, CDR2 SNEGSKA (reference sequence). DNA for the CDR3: TGCAGTGCTAGCGGGGGGGCCGACAGGGGAAGGGAGACCCAGTACTTC. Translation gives CSASGGADRGRETQYF.

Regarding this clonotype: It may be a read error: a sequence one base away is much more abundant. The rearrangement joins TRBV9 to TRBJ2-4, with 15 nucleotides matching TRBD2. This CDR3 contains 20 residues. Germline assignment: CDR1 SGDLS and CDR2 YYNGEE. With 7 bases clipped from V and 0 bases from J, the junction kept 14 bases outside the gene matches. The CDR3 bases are TGTGCCAGCCACCATGGTAGGACTAGCGGGGGGGGTGTAGCCAAAAACATTCAGTACTTC. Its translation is CASHHGRTSGGGVAKNIQYF. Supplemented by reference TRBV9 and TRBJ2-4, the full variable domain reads DSGVTQTPKHLITATGQRVTLRCSPRSGDLSVYWYQQSLDQGLQFLIQYYNGEERAKGNILERFSAQQFPDLHSELNLSSLELGDSALYFCASHHGRTSGGGVAKNIQYFGAGTRLSVL.

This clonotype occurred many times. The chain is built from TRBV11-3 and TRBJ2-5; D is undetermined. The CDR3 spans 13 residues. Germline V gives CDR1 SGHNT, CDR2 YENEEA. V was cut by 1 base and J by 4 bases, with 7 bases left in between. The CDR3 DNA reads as TGTGCCAGCAGCTTAGGCAGCCGAGAGACCCAGTACTTC. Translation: CASSLGSRETQYF.

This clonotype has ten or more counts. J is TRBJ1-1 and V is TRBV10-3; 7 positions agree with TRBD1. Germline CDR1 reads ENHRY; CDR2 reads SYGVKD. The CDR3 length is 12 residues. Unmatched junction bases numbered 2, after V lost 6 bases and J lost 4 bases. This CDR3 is CAIRGTATEAFF. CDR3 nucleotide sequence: TGTGCCATCAGGGGGACAGCCACTGAAGCTTTCTTT.